This entry is about one T cell receptor (beta chain). These data originate in a study of blood T cell repertoires in COVID-19. Study-wide context: From the United States, Italy and Spain came samples of acute and convalescent COVID-19. Nucleic acid was either cDNA or gDNA, and it came from T cells, B-cell-depleted T cells, or PBMCs.

Under the authors' procedure: Amplification with reference gene primers provided the estimates of nucleated cell counts. Repertoires were generated with immunoSEQ multiplex PCR, while TCRdb's copy carries only in-frame clones and drops some. V and J calls plus clone size are reproduced from that table; the DNA served to infer D and trimming. This sample has some 20,000 clones, with 70% to 90% found just once. V shed 3 bases and J 4 bases; nucleotides not matched to a gene: 10. The CDR3 spans 16 residues. Germline V gene lookup returns CDR1 MDHEN and CDR2 SYDVKM. The rearrangement joins TRBV28 to TRBJ2-5, with TRBD2 identical over 8 bases. The clonotype was recovered from a woman of 80 years or more with active or convalescent COVID-19. Sequenced sample: peripheral blood. The chain's CDR3 is CASSFSGGGLGETQYF. Written as DNA, the CDR3 is TGTGCCAGCAGTTTCTCGGGAGGGGGTCTAGGAGAGACCCAGTACTTC. The whole variable domain, filled in from reference TRBV28 and TRBJ2-5, reads DVKVTQSSRYLVKRTGEKVFLECVQDMDHENMFWYRQDPGLGLRLIYFSYDVKMKEKGDIPEGYSVSREKKERFSLILESASTNQTSMYLCASSFSGGGLGETQYFGPGTRLLVL.